The source of this T cell receptor (beta chain) is a study of T cells after yellow fever vaccination. Background on the study: SMART-Seq v4 Ultra Low Input handled preparation of low-cell-number fractions.

Broader study findings: Clonotype sharing between CD4 and CD8 compartments was small. Most clones from primary vaccination were detected again post-booster (approximately 97% CD4, roughly 85% CD8).

Production of TCR cDNA was by 5'RACE template switching, which also added a universal primer site and UMIs. TCRdb independently ran MiXCR on the 5' RACE reads; one entry per CDR3 protein. The top ten hold 11% to 15% of the sample, which has 450,000 to 650,000 distinct CDR3 sequences, approximately 12% seen once. The CDR3 has 14 amino acids. Germline V gives CDR1 LGHNA, CDR2 YNFKEQ. The V gene lost 0 bases and the J gene lost 4 bases, with 7 bases spanning the gap. As to this clonotype: The target antigen is unknown.

The TCR originated in a man aged 25-45 years who received the YFV17D yellow fever vaccine. The chain is built from TRBV4-2 and TRBJ1-5; perhaps TRBD1 as D (6 bases). The sample consisted of PBMCs, taken on the day of the yellow fever booster vaccination. CDR3 loop: CASSQDQGNQPQHF. The CDR3 DNA reads TGTGCCAGCAGCCAAGATCAGGGGAATCAGCCCCAGCATTTT.